One T cell receptor beta chain is described in this entry. The target antigen is unknown. This record belongs to a study of T cells after yellow fever vaccination. In the study overall: Low-cell-number fractions underwent preparation using SMART-Seq v4 Ultra Low Input.

General study results and limits: Though it reached lower strength, the secondary response hit its peak faster, day 5 versus 15.

The V and J ends lost 6 bases and 3 bases respectively, with 19 bases between them. The CDR3 length is 16 residues. CDR1 is SGHRS and CDR2 is YFSETQ in the germline V gene. 5'RACE template switching produced TCR cDNA carrying a universal primer site and UMIs. Each CDR3 protein gets one entry after TCRdb re-called the 5' RACE reads with MiXCR. This table has some 670,000 distinct CDR3 sequences, roughly 12% appearing once. The specimen comprised PBMCs, sampled on the day of the yellow fever booster vaccination. This sequence joins TRBV5-1 and TRBJ2-1; D tentatively reads TRBD1 or TRBD2 (5 bases each). The TCR was taken from a man under 40 who received the YFV17D yellow fever vaccine. The CDR3 nucleotides read TGCGCCAGCATGCCCGGTTGGGGACCCAACTACAATGAGCAGTTCTTC. Its protein is CASMPGWGPNYNEQFF. The variable domain in full, completed from reference TRBV5-1 and TRBJ2-1, reads KAGVTQTPRYLIKTRGQQVTLSCSPISGHRSVSWYQQTPGQGLQFLFEYFSETQRNKGNFPGRFSGRQFSNSRSEMNVSTLELGDSALYLCASMPGWGPNYNEQFFGPGTRLTVL.